The 32 T cell receptor beta chains below were found in one sample sequenced in a study of blood T cells in healthy people across ages. With a J-beta primer mix and a sample-barcoded 5' primer, a second PCR ran about 7 to 12 cycles. One entry per CDR3 protein, called by TCRdb with MiXCR from the 5' RACE reads. The sample consists of 780,000 or so distinct CDR3 sequences, roughly 56% of them appearing once. Material: blood. These receptors were taken from a man aged 40-55 years in good health.

The chain is built from TRBV5-1 and TRBJ2-5; no firm D call. V lost 1 base and J 4 bases, leaving 11 bases between the germline ends. This CDR3 is 14 amino acids long. Looked up from germline, CDR1 is SGHRS and CDR2 is YFSETQ. The CDR3 DNA is TGCGCCAGCAGCTTGAGTATCGACACAGAGACCCAGTACTTC. It specifies CASSLSIDTETQYF. Supplemented by reference TRBV5-1 and TRBJ2-5, the full variable domain reads KAGVTQTPRYLIKTRGQQVTLSCSPISGHRSVSWYQQTPGQGLQFLFEYFSETQRNKGNFPGRFSGRQFSNSRSEMNVSTLELGDSALYLCASSLSIDTETQYFGPGTRLLVL.

V is TRBV18 and J is TRBJ2-7; no clear D gene. V dropped 2 bases and J dropped 2 bases, with 13 bases sitting between them. Germline assignment: CDR1 KGHSH and CDR2 LQKENI. This CDR3 has 15 amino acids. The CDR3 spells CASSPETRSTYEQYF. In nucleotides, the CDR3 is TGTGCCAGCTCACCAGAGACCAGGTCAACCTACGAGCAGTACTTC. The full variable domain, its missing parts supplied by reference TRBV18 and TRBJ2-7, is NAGVMQNPRHLVRRRGQEARLRCSPMKGHSHVYWYRQLPEEGLKFMVYLQKENIIDESGMPKERFSAEFPKEGPSILRIQQVVRGDSAAYFCASSPETRSTYEQYFGPGTRLTVT.

V usage is TRBV7-2 and J usage is TRBJ2-5; D possibly corresponds to TRBD1 (6 bases). V was cut by 5 bases and J by 4 bases, with 17 bases left in between. Germline V gene sequence: CDR1 SGHTA, CDR2 FQGNSA. The CDR3 has 15 amino acids. CDR3 protein: CASSAQRTERETQYF. CDR3 coding DNA: TGTGCCAGCAGCGCCCAAAGGACAGAGCGAGAGACCCAGTACTTC.

This clonotype was counted at least ten times. This chain joins TRBV5-1 and TRBJ1-4; 7 bases are shared with TRBD1. The germline CDR1 and CDR2 sequences are SGHRS and YFSETQ. This CDR3 is 16 amino acids long. The trim removed 5 bases at V and 2 bases at J, leaving 9 bases unmatched. CDR3 in amino acids: CASRIGGGTTNEKLFF. The CDR3 DNA sequence: TGCGCCAGCAGAATTGGAGGGGGCACTACTAATGAAAAACTGTTTTTT.

This chain uses TRBV5-6 with TRBJ2-4, with a possible D match to TRBD1 (6 bases). The V end lost 5 bases, the J end lost 0 bases, and 18 bases lay between the germline ends. This CDR3 contains 17 residues. The V gene's germline CDR1 is SGHDT and CDR2 YYEEEE. CDR3 nucleotide sequence: TGTGCCAGCAGTTATTACAGGGTAGATCTAGCCAAAAACATTCAGTACTTC. Its protein product is CASSYYRVDLAKNIQYF.

CDR3 coding DNA: TGTGCCAGCAGTGGGCGGGCACCAAACTATGGCTACACCTTC. Amino acid sequence: CASSGRAPNYGYTF. The chain employs TRBV6-1 and TRBJ1-2; D call uncertain. There are 14 residues in the CDR3. Germline-derived CDR1 and CDR2 are MNHNS and SASEGT. V was clipped by 4 bases and J by 2 bases, with 11 bases between them.

The chain combines TRBV21-1 with TRBJ1-1; the table's D call of TRBD1 was not tested on the DNA. TRBV21-1 is assigned pseudogene status. The CDR3 loop spans 14 amino acids. The CDR3 is CASFNRDKNTEAFF. CDR3 sequence (DNA): TGTGCCAGCTTTAACCGGGACAAGAACACTGAAGCTTTCTTT.

This chain links TRBV11-2 with TRBJ2-7, with TRBD1 as a possible D gene (6 bases). This CDR3 contains 15 residues. Trimming removed 1 base at V and 1 base at J, with 11 bases between. Germline loops: CDR1 SGHAT, CDR2 FQNNGV. CDR3 bases: TGTGCCAGCAGCTTAGGGCTAGGGGGATCCTACGAGCAGTACTTC. It codes for CASSLGLGGSYEQYF.

Comments on this clonotype: Compared with germline, one end of the junction differs, possibly owing to a read error. V is TRBV6-6 and J is TRBJ2-5; possibly TRBD1 or TRBD2 for D (5 bases each). The J call is uncertain, as TRBJ2-7 better fits the DNA end. The germline CDR1 and CDR2 sequences are MNHNY and SVGAGI (reference sequence). The CDR3 is made up of 15 amino acids. CDR3 DNA: TGTGCCAACAGTTACTTTGGGGGAGAGGCCTACGAGCAGTACTTC. Protein product: CANSYFGGEAYEQYF.

There are a few counts of this clonotype. The chain has TRBV9 and TRBJ2-3; D gene ambiguous. Germline V gene data show CDR1 as SGDLS and CDR2 as YYNGEE. V lost 3 bases to trimming and J lost 0 bases, with 14 bases between them. This CDR3 is 16 amino acids long. CDR3 bases: TGTGCCAGCAGCGCATTTAGTGTCTCTAGCACAGATACGCAGTATTTT. It specifies CASSAFSVSSTDTQYF.

This clonotype was seen more than once but under ten times. The chain combines TRBV4-3 with TRBJ1-5; no firm D call. The V and J ends lost 0 bases and 5 bases respectively, with 11 bases between them. The CDR3 runs 15 residues. Germline V gene lookup returns CDR1 LGHNA and CDR2 YSLEER. CDR3: CASSQDLRQYQPQHF. DNA of the CDR3: TGCGCCAGCAGCCAAGATCTTCGTCAATATCAGCCCCAGCATTTT.

This clonotype was picked up one time. V is TRBV6-2 or TRBV6-3 and J is TRBJ2-1; D is tentatively TRBD1 or TRBD2 (6 bases each). CDR1 is MNHEY, CDR2 SVGEGT, per germline. With 2 bases removed from V and 8 bases from J, the gap between germline ends came to 19 bases. The CDR3 is 16 residues long. CDR3 in amino acids: CASSYPRGEIQYEQFF. CDR3 coding DNA: TGTGCCAGCAGTTACCCGAGGGGGGAGATTCAATATGAGCAGTTCTTC.

The genes are TRBV14 and TRBJ2-5; unclear D gene. Trimming removed 2 bases at V and 11 bases at J, with 18 bases between. The germline gives CDR1 SGHDN, CDR2 FVKESK. The CDR3 consists of 14 residues. CDR3 sequence reads: CASSQRIPGSEQYF. Here the CDR3 DNA reads TGTGCCAGCAGCCAACGGATCCCCGGGTCTGAGCAGTACTTC.

This clonotype was found many times. This chain connects TRBV5-8 to TRBJ2-1; a possible D gene is TRBD2 (6 bases). V gave up 3 bases and J gave up 0 bases, with 10 bases separating them. This CDR3 comprises 15 residues. Germline CDR1 and CDR2: SGHTS and YDEGEE. CDR3 protein: CASSWGVGSYNEQFF. The CDR3 DNA reads as TGTGCCAGCAGCTGGGGGGTGGGCTCCTACAATGAGCAGTTCTTC. The full variable domain, its missing parts supplied by reference TRBV5-8 and TRBJ2-1, is EAGVTQSPTHLIKTRGQQATLRCSPISGHTSVYWYQQALGLGLQFLLWYDEGEERNRGNFPPRFSGRQFPNYSSELNVNALELEDSALYLCASSWGVGSYNEQFFGPGTRLTVL.

The genes are TRBV27 and TRBJ1-2, with a weak D call TRBD1 (6 bases). Between the trimmed V and J ends, which lost 5 bases and 8 bases, there was a span of 12 bases. The germline V gene encodes CDR1 MNHEY and CDR2 SMNVEV (reference sequence). CDR3 length: 12 amino acids. CDR3 sequence reads: CASSIQGQGYTF. The CDR3 DNA sequence: TGTGCCAGCAGTATCCAGGGACAAGGCTACACCTTC.

The chain couples TRBV19 to TRBJ1-1, with a weak D call TRBD1 (5 bases). Per germline, CDR1 LNHDA and CDR2 SQIVND (reference sequence). This CDR3 comprises 15 residues. Trimming took off 5 bases at V and 1 base at J, with 14 bases between the two ends. The CDR3 region is CASSWGRDSNTEAFF. In DNA, the CDR3 is TGTGCCAGTAGTTGGGGGAGAGATTCGAACACTGAAGCTTTCTTT.

V is TRBV28 and J is TRBJ1-5, with TRBD1 as a possible D gene (5 bases). Germline V gene sequence: CDR1 MDHEN, CDR2 SYDVKM. This CDR3 comprises 14 residues. V was shortened by 11 bases and J by 9 bases, with 23 bases between the two germline ends. The CDR3 loop is CAGGGPLGSSPQHF. DNA of the CDR3: TGTGCCGGGGGGGGACCCCTTGGGTCGTCGCCCCAGCATTTT.

This clonotype was seen a handful of times. The rearrangement joins TRBV7-2 to TRBJ2-5; 9 bases map to TRBD2. Unmatched junction bases numbered 6, after V lost 2 bases and J lost 5 bases. Germline assignment: CDR1 SGHTA and CDR2 FQGNSA. The CDR3 covers 15 residues. CDR3 amino acids: CASSLLAGAWETQYF. Here the CDR3 DNA reads TGTGCCAGCAGCTTATTAGCGGGGGCTTGGGAGACCCAGTACTTC.

This sequence joins TRBV7-9 and TRBJ1-4; TRBD1 matches at 10 bases. Germline V gene sequence: CDR1 SEHNR, CDR2 FQNEAQ (reference sequence). This CDR3 is 15 amino acids long. V dropped 5 bases and J dropped 5; count of bases not matched to a gene: 5. The CDR3 loop reads CASSPGQGGNEKLFF. In DNA form, the CDR3 reads TGTGCCAGCAGCCCAGGACAGGGGGGCAATGAAAAACTGTTTTTT. Together with reference TRBV7-9 and TRBJ1-4, the CDR3 gives the full variable domain: DTGVSQNPRHKITKRGQNVTFRCDPISEHNRLYWYRQTLGQGPEFLTYFQNEAQLEKSRLLSDRFSAERPKGSFSTLEIQRTEQGDSAMYLCASSPGQGGNEKLFFGSGTQLSVL.

The count of this clonotype is one. V usage is TRBV24-1 and J usage is TRBJ2-3; 15 bases agree with TRBD2. With V trimmed by 4 bases and J by 5 bases, 6 bases remained unmatched. This CDR3 region has 17 residues. Looked up from germline, CDR1 is KGHDR and CDR2 is SFDVKD. The CDR3 sequence: CATSERTSGRAGDTQYF. The CDR3 DNA is TGTGCCACCAGTGAGCGGACTAGCGGGAGGGCCGGAGATACGCAGTATTTT.

V is TRBV7-2 and J is TRBJ1-5; D unclear. The CDR3 covers 13 residues. Germline CDR1 reads SGHTA; CDR2 reads FQGNSA. V lost 5 bases and J lost 5, with 10 bases in between. The CDR3 protein is CASSRIVDQPQHF. The CDR3 region has the DNA TGTGCCAGCAGCCGTATAGTGGATCAGCCCCAGCATTTT.

The chain has TRBV20-1 and TRBJ1-2; possibly TRBD1 for D (5 bases). The germline gives CDR1 DFQATT, CDR2 SNEGSKA (reference sequence). The CDR3 totals 12 residues. The CDR3 loop reads CTLPGTTRGYTF. Written as DNA, the CDR3 is TGCACTTTGCCGGGGACTACTAGGGGCTACACCTTC.

The chain has TRBV20-1 and TRBJ2-5; 12 bases map to TRBD1. The J call is uncertain, as TRBJ2-7 better fits the DNA end. CDR3 length: 17 amino acids. From germline, CDR1 is DFQATT and CDR2 SNEGSKA (reference sequence). The CDR3 spells CSAPSGQGARGNYEQYF. CDR3 bases: TGCAGTGCTCCCTCGGGACAGGGGGCGCGGGGAAACTACGAGCAGTACTTC.

V is TRBV5-1 and J is TRBJ2-6; no firm D call. Trimming shortened V by 0 bases and J by 4 bases, and 8 bases separated the two germline ends. This CDR3 comprises 15 residues. The germline V gene has CDR1 SGHRS and CDR2 YFSETQ. The CDR3 DNA is TGCGCCAGCAGCTTGGACCAGTCCGGGGCCAACGTCCTGACTTTC. This sequence encodes CASSLDQSGANVLTF.

In DNA form, the CDR3 reads TGTGCCAGCTCAGAGATACGAGGGACCTACGAGCAGTACTTC. Amino acid sequence: CASSEIRGTYEQYF. V usage is TRBV18 and J usage is TRBJ2-4; TRBD2 might be the D (5 bases). The end of the DNA is better explained by TRBJ2-7, so the J call may be wrong. This CDR3 region has 14 residues. Per germline, CDR1 KGHSH and CDR2 LQKENI.

The chain recombines TRBV6-6 with TRBJ2-3, with 15 bases identical to TRBD2. The CDR3 spans 15 residues. Germline V gives CDR1 MNHNY, CDR2 SVGAGI (reference sequence). Trimming took 10 bases from V and 0 from J; bases not matched to a gene: 2. The CDR3 loop is CATGTSGGSTDTQYF. CDR3 nucleotide sequence: TGTGCCACCGGGACTAGCGGGGGGAGCACAGATACGCAGTATTTT.

In this sample, this clonotype turned up a few times. The chain has TRBV7-9 and TRBJ2-5; 8 bases map to TRBD1. The CDR3 is 16 amino acids. Germline V gene data show CDR1 as SEHNR and CDR2 as FQNEAQ (reference sequence). The V and J ends lost 6 bases and 5 bases, in that order; junction bases with no gene match: 14. Here the CDR3 DNA reads TGTGCCAGCAGTTCGAAACGGACAGGGACGGACGAGACCCAGTACTTC. Residues: CASSSKRTGTDETQYF.

The rearrangement links TRBV5-1 to TRBJ1-2, with 7 bases fitting TRBD1. CDR1 and CDR2 (germline): SGHRS, YFSETQ. The CDR3 totals 13 residues. Trimming removed 0 bases from V and 8 bases from J; junction bases left unmatched: 4. CDR3 residues: CASSLEGGQGYTF. Here the CDR3 DNA reads TGCGCCAGCAGCTTGGAAGGGGGCCAAGGCTACACCTTC.

V gene TRBV27 combines with J gene TRBJ2-4; 7 positions match TRBD1. The CDR3 sequence is 15 residues long. Germline V lookup: CDR1 MNHEY, CDR2 SMNVEV (reference sequence). The trim removed 3 bases at V and 13 bases at J, leaving 15 bases unmatched. The CDR3 DNA reads TGTGCCAGCAGTTTTGTTCGGACAGGACCCCTGGAGCAGTACTTC. It is translated as CASSFVRTGPLEQYF.

This chain connects TRBV7-2 to TRBJ2-5; 9 nucleotides line up with TRBD1. This CDR3 is built from 14 residues. V shed 5 bases, J shed 3 bases, and the junction held 4 bases outside the gene matches. Germline CDR1 is SGHTA and CDR2 is FQGNSA. CDR3 coding DNA: TGTGCCAGCAGCCGACGGACAGGGGAAGAGACCCAGTACTTC. Protein product: CASSRRTGEETQYF.

The chain joins TRBV29-1 to TRBJ1-1; 9 nucleotides line up with TRBD1. With 6 bases clipped from V and 4 bases from J, the junction kept 6 bases outside the gene matches. This CDR3 is built from 13 residues. The germline CDR1 and CDR2 sequences are SQVTM and ANQGSEA. In DNA, the CDR3 is TGCAGCGTCCAGACAGGGGGAGGCACTGAAGCTTTCTTT. It specifies CSVQTGGGTEAFF. The whole variable domain, remainder taken from reference TRBV29-1 and TRBJ1-1, is SAVISQKPSRDICQRGTSLTIQCQVDSQVTMMFWYRQQPGQSLTLIATANQGSEATYESGFVIDKFPISRPNLTFSTLTVSNMSPEDSSIYLCSVQTGGGTEAFFGQGTRLTVV.

The V call is TRBV5-5, the J call TRBJ2-3; 8 positions match TRBD1. From germline, CDR1 is SGHKS and CDR2 YYEKEE (reference sequence). CDR3 length: 16 residues. V lost 4 bases to trimming and J lost 1 base; unmatched junction nucleotides: 8. DNA for the CDR3: TGTGCCAGCAGCCCCCCTGGACAGGGTGGCACAGATACGCAGTATTTT. As protein: CASSPPGQGGTDTQYF.